This T cell receptor (beta chain) stems from a study of cytomegalovirus exposure and HLA in healthy donors. Study outcomes and limitations: In a later analysis, several top co-occurrence clusters appeared linked to parvovirus B19, influenza, CMV and Epstein-Barr virus.

CDR3 length: 18 residues. Germline CDR1 and CDR2: LGHNT and FRNRAP. The ends were cut back, 8 bases at V and 2 bases at J, with 24 bases in the middle. The PCR employed 60 Vbeta primers together with 13 Jbeta primers. Clones were sequenced by immunoSEQ multiplex PCR, and TCRdb holds only the in-frame ones, with some missing. Of approximately 120,000 clones detected, about 78% appear once; the ten largest clones hold under 1.5%. Concerning this clone: Its antigen is undetermined.

The sequenced sample consisted of PBMCs. The sequence was obtained from a man in his fifties or sixties in good health and CMV-seronegative. The chain is built from TRBV12-5 and TRBJ2-2; D possibly corresponds to TRBD2 (5 bases). CDR3 region: CASLPTAPGKTNTGELFF. In nucleotides, the CDR3 is TGTGCTAGTCTTCCTACGGCACCGGGAAAGACTAACACCGGGGAGCTGTTTTTT.